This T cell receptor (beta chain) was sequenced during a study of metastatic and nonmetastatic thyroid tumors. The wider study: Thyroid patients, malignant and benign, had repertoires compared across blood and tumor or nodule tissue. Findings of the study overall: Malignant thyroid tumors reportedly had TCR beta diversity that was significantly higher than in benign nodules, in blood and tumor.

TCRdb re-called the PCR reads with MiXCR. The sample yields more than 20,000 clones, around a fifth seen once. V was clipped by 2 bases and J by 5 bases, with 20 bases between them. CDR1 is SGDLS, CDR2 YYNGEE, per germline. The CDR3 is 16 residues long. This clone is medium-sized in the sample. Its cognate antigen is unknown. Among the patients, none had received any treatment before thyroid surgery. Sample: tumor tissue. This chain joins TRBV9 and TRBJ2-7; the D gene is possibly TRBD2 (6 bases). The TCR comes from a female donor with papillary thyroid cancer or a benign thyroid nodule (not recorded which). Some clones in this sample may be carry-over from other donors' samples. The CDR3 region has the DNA TGTGCCAGCAGCGTCCTGGGGGAGGCTCTTTGGGACGAGCAGTACTTC. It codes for CASSVLGEALWDEQYF.